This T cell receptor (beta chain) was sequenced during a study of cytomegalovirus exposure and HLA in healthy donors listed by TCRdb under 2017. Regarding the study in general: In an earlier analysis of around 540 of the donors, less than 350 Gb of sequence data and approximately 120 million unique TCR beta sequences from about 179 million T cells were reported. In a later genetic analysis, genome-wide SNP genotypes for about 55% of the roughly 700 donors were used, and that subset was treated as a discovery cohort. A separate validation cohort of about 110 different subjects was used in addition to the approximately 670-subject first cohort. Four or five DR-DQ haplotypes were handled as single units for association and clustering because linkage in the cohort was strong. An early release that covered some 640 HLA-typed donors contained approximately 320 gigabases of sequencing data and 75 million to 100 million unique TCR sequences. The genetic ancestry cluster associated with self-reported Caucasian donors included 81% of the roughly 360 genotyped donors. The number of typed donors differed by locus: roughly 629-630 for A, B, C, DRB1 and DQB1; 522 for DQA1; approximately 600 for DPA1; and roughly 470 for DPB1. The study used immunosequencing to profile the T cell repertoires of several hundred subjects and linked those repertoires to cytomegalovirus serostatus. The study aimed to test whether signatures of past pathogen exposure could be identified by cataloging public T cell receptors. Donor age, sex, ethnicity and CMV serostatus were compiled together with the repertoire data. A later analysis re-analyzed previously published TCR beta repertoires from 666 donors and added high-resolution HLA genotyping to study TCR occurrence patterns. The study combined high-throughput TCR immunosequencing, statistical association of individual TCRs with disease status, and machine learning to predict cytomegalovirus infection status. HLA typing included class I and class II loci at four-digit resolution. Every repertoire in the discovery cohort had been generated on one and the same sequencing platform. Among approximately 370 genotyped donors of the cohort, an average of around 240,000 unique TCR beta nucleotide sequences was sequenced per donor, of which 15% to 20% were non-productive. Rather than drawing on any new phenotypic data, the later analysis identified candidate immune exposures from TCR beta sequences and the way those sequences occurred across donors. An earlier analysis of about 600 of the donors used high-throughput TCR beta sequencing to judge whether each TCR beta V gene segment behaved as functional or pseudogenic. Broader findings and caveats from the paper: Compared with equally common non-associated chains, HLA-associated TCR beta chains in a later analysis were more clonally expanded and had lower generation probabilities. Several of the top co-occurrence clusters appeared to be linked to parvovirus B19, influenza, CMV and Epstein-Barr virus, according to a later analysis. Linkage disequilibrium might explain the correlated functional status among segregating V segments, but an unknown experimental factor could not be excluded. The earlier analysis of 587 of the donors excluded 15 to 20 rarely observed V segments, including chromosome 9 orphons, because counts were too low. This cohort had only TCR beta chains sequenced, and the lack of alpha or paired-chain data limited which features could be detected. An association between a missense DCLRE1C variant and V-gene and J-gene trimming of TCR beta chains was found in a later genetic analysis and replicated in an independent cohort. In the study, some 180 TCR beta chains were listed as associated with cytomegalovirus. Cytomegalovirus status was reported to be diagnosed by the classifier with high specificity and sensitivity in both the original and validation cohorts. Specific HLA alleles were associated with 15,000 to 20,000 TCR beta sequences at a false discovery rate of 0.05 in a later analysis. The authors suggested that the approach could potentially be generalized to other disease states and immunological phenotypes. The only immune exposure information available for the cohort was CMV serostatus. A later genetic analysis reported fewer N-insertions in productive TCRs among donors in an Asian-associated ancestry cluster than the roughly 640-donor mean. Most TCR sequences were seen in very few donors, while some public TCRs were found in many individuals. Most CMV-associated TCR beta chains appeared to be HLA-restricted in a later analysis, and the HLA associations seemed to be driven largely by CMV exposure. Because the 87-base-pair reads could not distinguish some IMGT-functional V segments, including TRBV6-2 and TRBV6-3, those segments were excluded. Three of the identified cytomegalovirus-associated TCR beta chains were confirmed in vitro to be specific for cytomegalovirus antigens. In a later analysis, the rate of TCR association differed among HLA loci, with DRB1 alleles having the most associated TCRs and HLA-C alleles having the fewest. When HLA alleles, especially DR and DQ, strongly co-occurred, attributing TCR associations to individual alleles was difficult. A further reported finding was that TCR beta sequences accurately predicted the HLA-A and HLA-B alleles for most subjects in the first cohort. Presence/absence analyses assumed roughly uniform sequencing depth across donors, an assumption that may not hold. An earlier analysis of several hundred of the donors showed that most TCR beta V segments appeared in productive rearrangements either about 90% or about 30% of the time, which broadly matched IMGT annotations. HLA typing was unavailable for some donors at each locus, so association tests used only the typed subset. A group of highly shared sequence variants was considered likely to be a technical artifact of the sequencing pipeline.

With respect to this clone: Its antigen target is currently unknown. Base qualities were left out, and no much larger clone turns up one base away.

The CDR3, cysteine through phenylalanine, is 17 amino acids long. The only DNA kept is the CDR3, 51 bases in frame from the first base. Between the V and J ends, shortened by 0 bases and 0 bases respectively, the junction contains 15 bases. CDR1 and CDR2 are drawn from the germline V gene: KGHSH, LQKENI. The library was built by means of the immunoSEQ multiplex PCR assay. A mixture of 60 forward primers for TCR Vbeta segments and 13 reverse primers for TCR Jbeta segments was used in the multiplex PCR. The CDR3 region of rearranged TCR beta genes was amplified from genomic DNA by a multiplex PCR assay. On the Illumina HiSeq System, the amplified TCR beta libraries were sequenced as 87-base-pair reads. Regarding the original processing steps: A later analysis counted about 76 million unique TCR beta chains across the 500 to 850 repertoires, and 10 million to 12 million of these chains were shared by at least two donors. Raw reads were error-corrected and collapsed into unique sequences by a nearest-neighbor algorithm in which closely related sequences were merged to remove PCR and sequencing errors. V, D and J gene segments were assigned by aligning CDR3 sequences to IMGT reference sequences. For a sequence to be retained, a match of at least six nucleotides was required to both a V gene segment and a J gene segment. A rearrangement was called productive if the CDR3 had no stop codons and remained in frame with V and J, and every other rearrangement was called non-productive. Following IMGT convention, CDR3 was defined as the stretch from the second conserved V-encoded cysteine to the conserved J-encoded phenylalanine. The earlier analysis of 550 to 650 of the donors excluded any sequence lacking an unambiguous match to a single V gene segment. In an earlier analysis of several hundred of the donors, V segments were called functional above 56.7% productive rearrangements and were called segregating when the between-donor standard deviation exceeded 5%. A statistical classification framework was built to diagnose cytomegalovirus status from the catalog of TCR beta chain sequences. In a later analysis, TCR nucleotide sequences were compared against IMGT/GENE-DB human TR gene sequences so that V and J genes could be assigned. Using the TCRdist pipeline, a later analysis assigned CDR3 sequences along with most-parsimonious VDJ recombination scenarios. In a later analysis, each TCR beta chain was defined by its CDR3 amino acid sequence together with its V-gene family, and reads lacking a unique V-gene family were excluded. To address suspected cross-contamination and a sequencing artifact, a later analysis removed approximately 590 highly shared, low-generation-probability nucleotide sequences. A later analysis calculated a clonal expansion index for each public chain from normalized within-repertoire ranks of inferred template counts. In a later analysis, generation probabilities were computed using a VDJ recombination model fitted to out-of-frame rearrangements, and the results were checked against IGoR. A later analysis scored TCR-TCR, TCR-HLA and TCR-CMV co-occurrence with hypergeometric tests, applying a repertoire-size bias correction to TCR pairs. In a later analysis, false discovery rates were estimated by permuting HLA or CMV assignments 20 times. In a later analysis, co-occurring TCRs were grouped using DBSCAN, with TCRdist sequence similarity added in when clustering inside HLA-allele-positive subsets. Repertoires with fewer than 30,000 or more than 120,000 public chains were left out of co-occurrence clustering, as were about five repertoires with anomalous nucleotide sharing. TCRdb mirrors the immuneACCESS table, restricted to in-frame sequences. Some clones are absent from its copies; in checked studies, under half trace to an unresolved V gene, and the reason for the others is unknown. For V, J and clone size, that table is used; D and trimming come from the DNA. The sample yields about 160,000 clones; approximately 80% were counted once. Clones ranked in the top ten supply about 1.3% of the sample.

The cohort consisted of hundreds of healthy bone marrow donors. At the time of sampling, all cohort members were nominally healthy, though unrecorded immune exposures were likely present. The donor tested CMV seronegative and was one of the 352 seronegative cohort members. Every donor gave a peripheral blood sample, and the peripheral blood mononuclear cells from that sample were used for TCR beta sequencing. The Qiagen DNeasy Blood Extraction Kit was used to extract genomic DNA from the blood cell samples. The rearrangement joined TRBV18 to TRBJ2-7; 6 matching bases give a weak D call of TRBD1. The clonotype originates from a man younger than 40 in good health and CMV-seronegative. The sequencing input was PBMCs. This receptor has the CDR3 CASSPPQTGLSSYEQYF. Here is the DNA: TGTGCCAGCTCACCACCCCAGACAGGTCTTAGCTCCTACGAGCAGTACTTC.